The T cell receptor (beta chain) under discussion was sequenced for a study of cytomegalovirus exposure and HLA in healthy donors. Study results and caveats: The majority of TCR sequences were rare, yet some public TCRs appeared in many donors. Analysis performed later showed TCR beta chains linked to HLA being more clonally expanded than equally common others. Most CMV-associated TCR beta chains appeared HLA-restricted in a later analysis.

PCR amplification relied on 60 Vbeta primers (plus 13 Jbeta primers). In the study's own analysis: A later analysis tallied 80 million to 100 million unique TCR beta chains, approximately 11 million of them shared. Produced via immunoSEQ multiplex PCR; TCRdb's table is partial and in-frame only. The DNA was the basis for D and trimming; V, J and clone size are from that table. In the table there are some 100,000 clones, over 70% of which are singletons. On this clone itself: Its antigen remains unknown.

Trimming shortened V by 4 bases and J by 8 bases, and 18 bases separated the two germline ends. The CDR3 sequence is 14 residues long. CDR1 and CDR2 (germline): SGHNT, YYREEE (reference sequence). V is TRBV5-4 and J is TRBJ1-1, with TRBD1 as a possible D gene (6 bases). The TCR comes from a man between 45 and 60 years old in good health and CMV-seronegative. Source material: PBMCs. CDR3 DNA sequence: TGTGCCAGCAGCCCAGGGCGGACAGCGTTCGAAGCTTTCTTT. Amino acids: CASSPGRTAFEAFF.